This T cell receptor (beta chain) was captured by sequencing in a study of Graves' ophthalmopathy and Graves' hyperthyroidism. Study-level findings and limits: The 13-signature model separated ophthalmopathy from stable hyperthyroidism at around 86% sensitivity and roughly 80% specificity.

Orbital computed tomography, thyroid ultrasound, TRAb, serum thyroxine and clinical symptoms formed the basis of diagnosis. Amplification of TCR beta CDR3 regions used RNA transcripts. Second-round multiplex PCR followed a first-round RT-PCR using HTBI primers. TCRdb processed the multiplex PCR reads anew with MiXCR; each CDR3 protein has one entry. The table has 210,000 or so distinct CDR3 sequences, under 30% seen once. This clonotype was counted at least ten times. Its antigen is not identified. This clonotype was sampled from a man in his fifties or sixties with Graves' ophthalmopathy. The specimen was peripheral blood.

The CDR3 DNA follows: TGTGCCAGCGGCCGGGCCTACTACGAGCAGTACTTC. This sequence encodes CASGRAYYEQYF. The V call is TRBV6-2 or TRBV6-3, the J call TRBJ2-7; D unclear. Per the germline V gene, CDR1 is MNHEY and CDR2 is SVGEGT. There are 12 residues in the CDR3. V shed 8 bases and J shed 3 bases, with 11 bases lying between them.